The 9 T cell receptor beta chains below come from one sample, sequenced in a study of shared clonotypes between healthy human individuals. This table comes from immunoSEQ multiplex PCR, and its TCRdb copy is limited to in-frame clones, with some not included. The sample lists more than 2 million clones, roughly 95% seen once, with less than 2% in the top ten. Positive CCR7 selection of CD45RO-negative cells yielded the naive CD8 cells, and terminally differentiated effector memory CD45RA+ cells were excluded. What was sequenced was naive CD8+ T cells from PBMCs. These receptors were collected from a man aged 18 to 35 in good health. Some clones in this sample may be carry-over from other donors' samples.

This rearrangement joins TRBV13 to TRBJ2-5; the match to TRBD1 covers 9 bases. The CDR3 spans 15 residues. V trimming: 5 bases; J trimming: 2 bases; junction bases outside the gene matches: 6. Germline assignment: CDR1 PRHDT and CDR2 FYEKMQ (reference sequence). The CDR3 nucleotides are TGTGCCAGCAGCCCGGGGACAGGGTTTCAAGAGACCCAGTACTTC. It translates to CASSPGTGFQETQYF.

In this sample, this clone turned up once. The V call is TRBV11-2, the J call TRBJ2-2, with TRBD2 identical over 7 bases. The CDR3 has 15 residues. Per germline, CDR1 SGHAT and CDR2 FQNNGV. J lost 4 bases, V lost 5 bases, and 7 bases had no gene match. CDR3 nucleotide sequence: TGTGCCAGCAGCCTAGCTAGCGGCCCCACCGGGGAGCTGTTTTTT. Translated, it gives CASSLASGPTGELFF.

The J gene is TRBJ2-7, the V gene TRBV6-5, with TRBD2 identical over 10 bases. Losses at the gene ends were 6 bases for V and 7 bases for J; bases not matched to a gene: 12. The CDR3 runs to 15 residues. Germline lookup yields CDR1 MNHEY and CDR2 SVGAGI. The CDR3 region has the DNA TGTGCCAGCAGCTCCACACTAGCGGGAAACTGGGAGCAGTACTTC. Translated: CASSSTLAGNWEQYF.

On this clone itself: The sample contains more than one DNA sequence encoding this CDR3. The chain links TRBV27 to TRBJ2-1, with TRBD2 matching over 8 bases. J was trimmed by 6 bases and V by 8 bases; bases with no gene match: 6. CDR1 and CDR2 from the germline V gene are MNHEY and SMNVEV (reference sequence). This CDR3 is 13 amino acids long. The CDR3 spells CASSPGTSNEQFF. As DNA, the CDR3 is TGTGCCAGCTCCCCCGGGACTAGCAATGAGCAGTTCTTC.

A word on this clone: Within the sample, other DNA sequences also encode this same CDR3. The chain uses TRBV27 and TRBJ1-5; D might be TRBD1 (5 bases). There are 14 residues in the CDR3. CDR1 and CDR2 (germline): MNHEY, SMNVEV (reference sequence). V dropped 2 bases and J dropped 7 bases, with 12 bases sitting between them. This chain's CDR3 is CASSLRGAGQPQHF. Written as DNA, the CDR3 is TGTGCCAGCAGTTTAAGAGGGGCTGGGCAGCCCCAGCATTTT.

The chain is built from TRBV6-4 and TRBJ2-1; 12 bases line up with TRBD1. V lost 8 bases, J lost 8 bases, and 1 base stayed unmatched. CDR3 length equals 12 residues. CDR1 and CDR2 from the germline V gene are MRHNA and SNTAGT. The CDR3 is CASGTGGDEQFF. Written as DNA, the CDR3 is TGTGCCAGCGGGACAGGGGGCGATGAGCAGTTCTTC.

This clone was recorded once. The rearrangement links TRBV7-2 to TRBJ1-2, with D perhaps matching TRBD1 (6 bases). The CDR3 spans 15 residues. The germline V gene has CDR1 SGHTA and CDR2 FQGNSA. Trimming took off 5 bases at V and 8 bases at J, with 21 bases between the two ends. The CDR3 region has the DNA TGTGCCAGCAGCCCACGGGGGGCCCCGCTCGGGGGCTACACCTTC. Residues: CASSPRGAPLGGYTF.

J is TRBJ2-7 and V is TRBV27; TRBD2 is a possible D gene (6 bases). Germline V gene sequence: CDR1 MNHEY, CDR2 SMNVEV (reference sequence). The ends were cut back, 2 bases at V and 2 bases at J, with 19 bases in the middle. The CDR3 is made up of 17 amino acids. The CDR3: CASSLVSGVLAPYEQYF. As DNA, the CDR3 is TGTGCCAGCAGTTTAGTATCAGGCGTACTAGCCCCCTACGAGCAGTACTTC.

V usage is TRBV18 and J usage is TRBJ1-4; D may be TRBD1 (6 bases). The CDR3 consists of 15 residues. V was clipped by 1 base and J by 8 bases, with 14 bases between them. The germline CDR1 and CDR2 sequences are KGHSH and LQKENI. CDR3: CASSPRGGQGEKLFF. CDR3 nucleotides: TGTGCCAGCTCACCACGGGGGGGCCAGGGAGAAAAACTGTTTTTT.